This is a list of T cell receptor beta chains from one sample in a study of technical replicates of blood from a few donors. Produced via immunoSEQ multiplex PCR; TCRdb's table is partial and in-frame only. The table lists about 64,000 clones, 70% to 90% of them singletons. The specimen was PBMCs. The receptor source for this set is a human donor in good health. Some clones in this sample may be carry-over from other donors' samples. Both conserved end residues are part of each CDR3. The D gene is left open where the match is weak. For some rows the clone size is stated as once, few or many, or as a class when expanded; others skip it.

CDR3: CASSQAGTSNTGELFF
size: .
D: .
V: TRBV4-2

CDR3: CASSQDEGGGRTIYF
size: .
D: .
V: TRBV4-1

CDR3: CASSGQRRASFSYEQYF
size: .
D: .
V: TRBV6-1

CDR3: CASSPYGHHTDTQYF
size: .
D: .
V: TRBV9

CDR3: CAWEGESYNEQFF
size: .
D: .
V: TRBV30

CDR3: CASRVLGLDFRVYTGELFF
size: .
D: TRBD2
V: TRBV5-6

CDR3: CASSLLAGGGLGDTQYF
size: .
D: TRBD2
V: TRBV7-2

CDR3: CASSYLGVGADTQYF
size: .
D: .
V: TRBV5-1

CDR3: CASSPRLAGVVSNEQFF
size: .
D: TRBD2
V: TRBV7-3

CDR3: CASSTPGLHSGANVLTF
size: .
D: .
V: TRBV19

CDR3: CASRRPGQGAGEQYF
size: .
D: TRBD1
V: TRBV27

CDR3: CASGTSVDEAFF
size: .
D: .
V: TRBV19

CDR3: CASSLRENEQFF
size: .
D: .
V: TRBV11-3

CDR3: CASSKVAGEVTGELFF
size: .
D: TRBD2
V: TRBV7-9

CDR3: CASSQAEGSGANVLTF
size: .
D: .
V: TRBV4-2

CDR3: CASSYSRDTSPYEQYF
size: .
D: .
V: TRBV6-5

CDR3: CASSLEALTGNTIYF
size: .
D: .
V: TRBV7-9

CDR3: CASGSGTGIGKNIQYF
size: .
D: TRBD1
V: TRBV2

CDR3: CASSLGLGQETQYF
size: .
D: TRBD2
V: TRBV7-3

CDR3: CASSVDTSGTYNEQFF
size: .
D: TRBD2
V: TRBV9

CDR3: CASSYLGNSYEQYF
size: .
D: .
V: TRBV6-5

CDR3: CASSLPAGRVDGYTF
size: .
D: .
V: TRBV5-6

CDR3: CASSQDSPEAFF
size: .
D: .
V: TRBV4-1

CDR3: CASSPRAGGGYNEQFF
size: .
D: .
V: TRBV7-8

CDR3: CAWSDGNQPQHF
size: .
D: .
V: TRBV30

CDR3: CASSSGGGAQETQYF
size: .
D: .
V: TRBV7-9

CDR3: CASSDSRVAGGLEQYF
size: .
D: TRBD2
V: TRBV6-4

CDR3: CASSSSGGYNEQFF
size: many
D: TRBD1
V: TRBV5-1

CDR3: CSALPGYGYTF
size: .
D: .
V: TRBV20-1

CDR3: CASSGSGTGGNEQYF
size: .
D: TRBD1
V: TRBV2

CDR3: CASSFLQRGPYF
size: .
D: TRBD2
V: TRBV5-6

CDR3: CASSFRASGGSSYNEQFF
size: once
D: TRBD2
V: TRBV7-8

CDR3: CAWSVRRNQPQHF
size: .
D: .
V: TRBV30

CDR3: CASSLESRSGELFF
size: .
D: .
V: TRBV5-1

CDR3: CASSLQRPLLLWGNTIYF
size: .
D: .
V: TRBV7-9

CDR3: CASSRIRTSGRTSTDTQYF
size: few
D: TRBD2
V: TRBV2

CDR3: CASSYSSRTGNTIYF
size: .
D: .
V: TRBV6-5

CDR3: CASSEFGGALMNTEAFF
size: .
D: .
V: TRBV25-1

CDR3: CAWRSWQYNSPLHF
size: .
D: .
V: TRBV30

CDR3: CASSPRRTGGNYGYTF
size: .
D: TRBD1
V: TRBV5-8